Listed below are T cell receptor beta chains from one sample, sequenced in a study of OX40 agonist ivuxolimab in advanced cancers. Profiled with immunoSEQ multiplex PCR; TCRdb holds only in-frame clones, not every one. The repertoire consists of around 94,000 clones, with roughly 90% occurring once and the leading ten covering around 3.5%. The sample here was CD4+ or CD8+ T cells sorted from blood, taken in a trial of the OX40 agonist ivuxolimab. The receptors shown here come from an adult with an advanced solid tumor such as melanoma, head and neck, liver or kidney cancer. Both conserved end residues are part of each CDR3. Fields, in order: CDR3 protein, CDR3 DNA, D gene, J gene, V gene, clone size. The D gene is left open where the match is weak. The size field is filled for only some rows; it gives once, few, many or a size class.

CDR3 protein: CASKEQAQGPIHSTDTQYF
CDR3 DNA: TGTGCCAGCAAGGAACAGGCCCAGGGGCCCATCCATTCCACAGATACGCAGTATTTT
D gene: -
J gene: TRBJ2-3
V gene: TRBV13
clone size: -

CDR3 protein: CASSPGVVQYF
CDR3 DNA: TGTGCCAGCAGTCCCGGCGTCGTGCAGTACTTC
D gene: -
J gene: TRBJ2-7
V gene: TRBV27
clone size: -

CDR3 protein: CASRPLDSLEAFF
CDR3 DNA: TGCGCCAGCAGACCCCTTGACAGTCTTGAAGCTTTCTTT
D gene: -
J gene: TRBJ1-1
V gene: TRBV5-1
clone size: -

CDR3 protein: CASSLEGRAAQETQYF
CDR3 DNA: TGTGCCAGCAGCTTAGAGGGCCGGGCCGCCCAAGAGACCCAGTACTTC
D gene: -
J gene: TRBJ2-5
V gene: TRBV7-6
clone size: -

CDR3 protein: CASSLRHSYEQYF
CDR3 DNA: TGTGCCAGCAGTTTGAGACACTCATACGAGCAGTACTTC
D gene: -
J gene: TRBJ2-7
V gene: TRBV27
clone size: -

CDR3 protein: CASSLGGNSPLHF
CDR3 DNA: TGTGCCAGCAGTCTGGGGGGGAATTCACCCCTCCACTTT
D gene: -
J gene: TRBJ1-6
V gene: TRBV27
clone size: -

CDR3 protein: CASTTGTSGVTDTQYF
CDR3 DNA: TGCGCCAGCACGACCGGGACTAGCGGGGTCACAGATACGCAGTATTTT
D gene: TRBD2
J gene: TRBJ2-3
V gene: TRBV10-1
clone size: -

CDR3 protein: CAWSLSGGNLEQYF
CDR3 DNA: TGTGCCTGGAGTTTGAGCGGGGGGAATCTGGAGCAGTACTTC
D gene: TRBD2
J gene: TRBJ2-7
V gene: TRBV30
clone size: -

CDR3 protein: CASSSSSSLTSGTYNEQFF
CDR3 DNA: TGTGCCAGCAGCTCTTCTTCATCTTTGACTAGCGGGACCTACAATGAGCAGTTCTTC
D gene: TRBD2
J gene: TRBJ2-1
V gene: TRBV7-9
clone size: -

CDR3 protein: CASSLGDTYEQYF
CDR3 DNA: TGTGCCAGCAGCTTGGGGGACACCTACGAGCAGTACTTC
D gene: -
J gene: TRBJ2-7
V gene: TRBV5-8
clone size: few

CDR3 protein: CASTHPRSFGELFF
CDR3 DNA: TGTGCCAGTACACACCCCCGCAGTTTCGGGGAGCTGTTTTTT
D gene: -
J gene: TRBJ2-2
V gene: TRBV19
clone size: -

CDR3 protein: CATSPRGPAVEQYF
CDR3 DNA: TGTGCCACCAGTCCGAGAGGGCCCGCCGTCGAGCAGTACTTC
D gene: -
J gene: TRBJ2-7
V gene: TRBV15
clone size: -

CDR3 protein: CASSSGTDPYNEQFF
CDR3 DNA: TGTGCCAGCAGCTCCGGGACGGACCCTTACAATGAGCAGTTCTTC
D gene: -
J gene: TRBJ2-1
V gene: TRBV5-4
clone size: -

CDR3 protein: CASSLYRSSSYNEQFF
CDR3 DNA: TGTGCCAGCAGTTTATATCGATCTAGCTCCTACAATGAGCAGTTCTTC
D gene: -
J gene: TRBJ2-1
V gene: TRBV27
clone size: -

CDR3 protein: CASSVRQGRNSPLHF
CDR3 DNA: TGTGCCAGTAGTGTCCGACAGGGGAGGAATTCACCCCTCCACTTT
D gene: TRBD1
J gene: TRBJ1-6
V gene: TRBV19
clone size: medium-sized

CDR3 protein: CASSLDLNTEAFF
CDR3 DNA: TGCGCCAGCAGCTTGGATCTGAACACTGAAGCTTTCTTT
D gene: -
J gene: TRBJ1-1
V gene: TRBV5-1
clone size: -

CDR3 protein: CASKTGGKYSPLHF
CDR3 DNA: TGTGCCAGCAAAACAGGGGGCAAATATTCACCCCTCCACTTT
D gene: TRBD1
J gene: TRBJ1-6
V gene: TRBV19
clone size: -

CDR3 protein: CASSEFTGAYGYTF
CDR3 DNA: TGTGCCAGCAGTGAGTTTACAGGGGCGTACGGCTACACCTTC
D gene: TRBD1
J gene: TRBJ1-2
V gene: TRBV25-1
clone size: -

CDR3 protein: CASTSGGRAYEQYF
CDR3 DNA: TGTGCCAGCACTTCGGGCGGGAGGGCCTACGAGCAGTACTTC
D gene: TRBD2
J gene: TRBJ2-7
V gene: TRBV7-9
clone size: -

CDR3 protein: CASSATRRDEQFF
CDR3 DNA: TGCGCCAGCAGCGCGACTCGTCGGGATGAGCAGTTCTTC
D gene: -
J gene: TRBJ2-1
V gene: TRBV10-1
clone size: -

CDR3 protein: CASSLGQGARNEQFF
CDR3 DNA: TGTGCCAGCAGCTTGGGACAGGGCGCCCGCAATGAGCAGTTCTTC
D gene: TRBD1
J gene: TRBJ2-1
V gene: TRBV2
clone size: -

CDR3 protein: CSVEDGVGAEAFF
CDR3 DNA: TGCAGCGTTGAAGATGGAGTGGGGGCTGAAGCTTTCTTT
D gene: -
J gene: TRBJ1-1
V gene: TRBV29-1
clone size: -

CDR3 protein: CASSQGDTSLETQYF
CDR3 DNA: TGCGCCAGCAGCCAAGGGGACACTAGCCTAGAGACCCAGTACTTC
D gene: -
J gene: TRBJ2-5
V gene: TRBV4-1
clone size: -

CDR3 protein: CASSNRVLTTSNQPQHF
CDR3 DNA: TGTGCCAGCAGCAACCGGGTCCTCACCACTAGCAATCAGCCCCAGCATTTT
D gene: -
J gene: TRBJ1-5
V gene: TRBV5-8
clone size: -

CDR3 protein: CATEDQTDTQYF
CDR3 DNA: TGTGCCACCGAGGACCAAACAGATACGCAGTATTTT
D gene: -
J gene: TRBJ2-3
V gene: TRBV15
clone size: -

CDR3 protein: CASSLGQGSPEQYF
CDR3 DNA: TGTGCCAGCAGTTTGGGACAGGGAAGCCCCGAGCAGTACTTC
D gene: TRBD1
J gene: TRBJ2-7
V gene: TRBV5-5
clone size: -

CDR3 protein: CASKIGGQSMNTEAFF
CDR3 DNA: TGCGCCAGCAAAATCGGGGGACAGTCCATGAACACTGAAGCTTTCTTT
D gene: TRBD1
J gene: TRBJ1-1
V gene: TRBV5-1
clone size: -

CDR3 protein: CASSEPGNEQFF
CDR3 DNA: TGTGCCAGCAGTGAACCGGGCAATGAGCAGTTCTTC
D gene: -
J gene: TRBJ2-1
V gene: TRBV2
clone size: -

CDR3 protein: CASSLTGELPYEQYF
CDR3 DNA: TGTGCCAGCAGCTTGACAGGGGAGCTACCCTACGAGCAGTACTTC
D gene: TRBD1
J gene: TRBJ2-7
V gene: TRBV5-6
clone size: -